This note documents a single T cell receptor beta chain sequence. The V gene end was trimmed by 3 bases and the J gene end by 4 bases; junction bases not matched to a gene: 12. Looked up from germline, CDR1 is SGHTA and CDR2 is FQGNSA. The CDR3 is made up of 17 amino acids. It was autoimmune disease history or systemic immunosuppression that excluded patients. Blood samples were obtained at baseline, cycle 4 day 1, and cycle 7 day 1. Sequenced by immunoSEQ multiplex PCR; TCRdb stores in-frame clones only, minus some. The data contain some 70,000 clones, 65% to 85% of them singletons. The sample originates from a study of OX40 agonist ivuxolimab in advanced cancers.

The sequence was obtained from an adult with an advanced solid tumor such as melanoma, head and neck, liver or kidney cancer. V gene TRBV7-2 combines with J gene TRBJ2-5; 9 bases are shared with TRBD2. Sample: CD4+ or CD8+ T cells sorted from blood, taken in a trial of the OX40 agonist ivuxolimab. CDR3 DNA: TGTGCCAGCAGCTTGAGGGCTAGCGGGGTCCCCCGAGAGACCCAGTACTTC. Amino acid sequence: CASSLRASGVPRETQYF.